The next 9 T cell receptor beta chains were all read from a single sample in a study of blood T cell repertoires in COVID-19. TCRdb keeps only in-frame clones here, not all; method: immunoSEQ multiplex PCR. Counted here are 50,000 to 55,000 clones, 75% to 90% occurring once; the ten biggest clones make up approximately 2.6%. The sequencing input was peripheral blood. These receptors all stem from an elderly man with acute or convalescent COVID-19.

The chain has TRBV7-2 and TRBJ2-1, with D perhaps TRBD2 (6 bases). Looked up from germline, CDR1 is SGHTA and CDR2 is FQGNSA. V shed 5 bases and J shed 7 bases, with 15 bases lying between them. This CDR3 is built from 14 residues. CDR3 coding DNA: TGTGCCAGCAGCCCTAGGACTACCAAGAATGAGCAGTTCTTC. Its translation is CASSPRTTKNEQFF.

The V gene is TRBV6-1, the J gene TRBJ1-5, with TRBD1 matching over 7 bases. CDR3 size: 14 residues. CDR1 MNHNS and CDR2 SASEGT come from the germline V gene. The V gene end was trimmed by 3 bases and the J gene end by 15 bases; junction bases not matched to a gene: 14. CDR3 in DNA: TGTGCCAGCAGTGACAGACAGGGCCAGGCTTTTACGCATTTT. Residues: CASSDRQGQAFTHF.

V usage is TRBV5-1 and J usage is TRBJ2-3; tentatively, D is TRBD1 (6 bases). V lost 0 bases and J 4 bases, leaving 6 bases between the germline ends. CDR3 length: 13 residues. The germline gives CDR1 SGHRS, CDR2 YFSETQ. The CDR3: CASSLDRADTQYF. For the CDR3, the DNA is TGCGCCAGCAGCTTGGACAGGGCAGATACGCAGTATTTT.

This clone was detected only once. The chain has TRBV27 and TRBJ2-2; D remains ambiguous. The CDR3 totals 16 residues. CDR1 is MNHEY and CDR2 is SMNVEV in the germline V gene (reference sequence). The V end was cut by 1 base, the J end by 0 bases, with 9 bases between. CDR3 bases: TGTGCCAGCAGTTTATACCAGGCGTCGAACACCGGGGAGCTGTTTTTT. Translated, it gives CASSLYQASNTGELFF.

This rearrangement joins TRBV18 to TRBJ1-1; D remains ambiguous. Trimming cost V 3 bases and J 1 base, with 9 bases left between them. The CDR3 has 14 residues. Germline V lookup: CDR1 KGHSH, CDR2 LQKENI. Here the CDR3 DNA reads TGTGCCAGCTCACCGGCGGGTGGGAACACTGAAGCTTTCTTT. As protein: CASSPAGGNTEAFF.

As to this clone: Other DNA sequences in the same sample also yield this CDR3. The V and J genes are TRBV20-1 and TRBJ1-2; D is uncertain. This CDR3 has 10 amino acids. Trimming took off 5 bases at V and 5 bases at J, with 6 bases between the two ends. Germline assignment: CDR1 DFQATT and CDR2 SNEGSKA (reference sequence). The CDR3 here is CSAFQYGYTF. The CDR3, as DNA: TGCAGTGCTTTCCAATATGGCTACACCTTC.

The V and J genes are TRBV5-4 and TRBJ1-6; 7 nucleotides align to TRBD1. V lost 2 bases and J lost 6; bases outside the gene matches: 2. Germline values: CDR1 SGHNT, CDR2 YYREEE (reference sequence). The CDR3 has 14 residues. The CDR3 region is CASSLGQANSPLHF. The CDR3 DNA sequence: TGTGCCAGCAGCTTAGGACAGGCTAATTCACCCCTCCACTTT.

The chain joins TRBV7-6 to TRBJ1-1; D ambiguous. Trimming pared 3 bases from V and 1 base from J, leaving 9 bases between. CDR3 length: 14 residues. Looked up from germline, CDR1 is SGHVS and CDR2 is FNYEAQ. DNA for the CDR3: TGTGCCAGCAGCTTGTTTGAGGGGAACACTGAAGCTTTCTTT. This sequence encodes CASSLFEGNTEAFF.

CDR3 coding DNA: TGCAGCGTTGAGGACAGGGTAGGAGATACGCAGTATTTT. Protein sequence: CSVEDRVGDTQYF. The chain links TRBV29-1 to TRBJ2-3, with TRBD1 matching 8 bases. V lost 3 bases, J lost 5 bases, and 4 bases stayed unmatched. This CDR3 spans 13 amino acids. Germline CDR1 SQVTM, CDR2 ANQGSEA.